The text below deals with one TCR beta chain. The data originate from a study of blood T cell repertoires in COVID-19. Study-level background: The origin of the acute and convalescent COVID-19 samples was the United States, Italy and Spain.

Residents of approximately 25 US areas, aged roughly 18 to 89 years, made up the participants. Trimming removed 10 bases from V and 2 bases from J, with 15 bases in between. Germline V gene data show CDR1 as MDHEN and CDR2 as SYDVKM. This CDR3 contains 13 residues. Original analysis: Amplification with reference gene primers provided the estimates of nucleated cell counts. Clones were read by immunoSEQ multiplex PCR, and TCRdb kept only the in-frame ones, dropping some. The V and J calls and the clone size are those of that table, but D and trimming were determined from the DNA. This table has around 450,000 clones, roughly 91% appearing once.

This receptor was obtained from a man between 18 and 29 years old who had recovered from COVID-19. The V call is TRBV28, the J call TRBJ2-7; possible D gene TRBD1, 6 bases. The sample taken for sequencing was PBMCs or T cells enriched from blood (not recorded which). The CDR3 DNA is TGTGCCACTCGCCCTGGGGGCCCCTACGAGCAGTACTTC. Translated: CATRPGGPYEQYF.